This T cell receptor beta chain comes out of a study of breast tumors, draining lymph nodes, adjacent tissues. The study, taken as a whole, reports: Compared with lymph nodes, tumors were less diverse; compared with nontumor tissue, more. The data were judged consistent with most tumor T cells coming from lymph node and expanding in tumor. Tumor T cell lymph node origin was a supported hypothesis, not proven.

Breast cancer patients provided tissue from their axillary draining lymph nodes. TCRdb analysed the multiplex PCR reads with MiXCR anew, one entry per CDR3 protein. The sample has about 130,000 distinct CDR3 sequences; nearly 20% are singletons. This clonotype has at least ten counts. Its specificity is not known. This CDR3 has 13 amino acids. Germline CDR1 is DFQATT and CDR2 is SNEGSKA (reference sequence). The trim removed 6 bases at V and 2 bases at J, leaving 6 bases unmatched. Sequenced: axillary lymph node tissue. The origin of this receptor is a female donor with breast cancer. Some clones in this sample may be carry-over from other donors' samples. This chain connects TRBV20-1 to TRBJ2-7, with TRBD1 matching 8 bases. In nucleotides, the CDR3 is TGCAGTGCACGGACAGGGCCTACCTACGAGCAGTACTTC. Protein product: CSARTGPTYEQYF.